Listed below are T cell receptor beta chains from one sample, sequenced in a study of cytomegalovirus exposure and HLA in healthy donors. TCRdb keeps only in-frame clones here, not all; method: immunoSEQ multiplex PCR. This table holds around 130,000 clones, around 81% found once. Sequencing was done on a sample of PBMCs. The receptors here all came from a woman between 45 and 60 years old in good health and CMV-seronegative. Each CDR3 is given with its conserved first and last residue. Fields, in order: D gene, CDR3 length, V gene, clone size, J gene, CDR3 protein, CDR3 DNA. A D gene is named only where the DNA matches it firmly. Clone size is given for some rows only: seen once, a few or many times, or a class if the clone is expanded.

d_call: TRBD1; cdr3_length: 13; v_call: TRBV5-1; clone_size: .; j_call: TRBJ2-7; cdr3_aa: CASSLGTGDEQYF; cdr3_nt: TGCGCCAGCAGCTTGGGGACAGGGGACGAGCAGTACTTC
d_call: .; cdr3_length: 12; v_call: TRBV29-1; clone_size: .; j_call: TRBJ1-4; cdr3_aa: CSVDRGNEKLFF; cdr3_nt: TGCAGCGTTGATAGAGGAAATGAAAAACTGTTTTTT
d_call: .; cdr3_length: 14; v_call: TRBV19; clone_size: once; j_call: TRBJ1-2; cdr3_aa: CASSPGQTYYGYTF; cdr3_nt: TGTGCCAGTAGTCCAGGACAGACCTACTATGGCTACACCTTC
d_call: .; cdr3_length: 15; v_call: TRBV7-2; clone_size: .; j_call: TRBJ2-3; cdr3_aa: CASSPNRVSTDTQYF; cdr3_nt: TGTGCCAGCAGTCCAAACAGGGTGAGCACAGATACGCAGTATTTT
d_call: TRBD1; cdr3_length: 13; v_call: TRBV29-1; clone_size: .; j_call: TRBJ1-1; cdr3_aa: CSVPTGVNTEAFF; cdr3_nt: TGCAGCGTTCCGACAGGGGTGAACACTGAAGCTTTCTTT
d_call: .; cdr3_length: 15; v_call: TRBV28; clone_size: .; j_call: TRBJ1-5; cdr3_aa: CASSLQQGAHQPQHF; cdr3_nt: TGTGCCAGCAGTTTGCAACAGGGCGCGCATCAGCCCCAGCATTTT
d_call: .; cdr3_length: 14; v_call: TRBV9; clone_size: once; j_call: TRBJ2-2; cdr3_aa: CASSVQSGTGELFF; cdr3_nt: TGTGCCAGCAGCGTCCAGTCGGGCACCGGGGAGCTGTTTTTT
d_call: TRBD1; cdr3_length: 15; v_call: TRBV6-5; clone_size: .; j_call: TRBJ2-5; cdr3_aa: CASSYAGQVQETQYF; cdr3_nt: TGTGCCAGCAGTTACGCCGGACAGGTCCAAGAGACCCAGTACTTC
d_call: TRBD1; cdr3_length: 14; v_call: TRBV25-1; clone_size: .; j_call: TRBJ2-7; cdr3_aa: CASSRGTATYEQYF; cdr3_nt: TGTGCCAGCAGTCGAGGGACAGCTACCTACGAGCAGTACTTC
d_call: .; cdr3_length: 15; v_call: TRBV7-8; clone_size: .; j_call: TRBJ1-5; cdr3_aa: CASSPAGLRNQPQHF; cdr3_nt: TGTGCCAGCAGCCCAGCGGGGCTGAGAAATCAGCCCCAGCATTTT
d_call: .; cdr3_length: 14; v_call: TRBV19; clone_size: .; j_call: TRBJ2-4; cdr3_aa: CASSRGEAKNIQYF; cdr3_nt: TGTGCCAGTAGTCGCGGAGAAGCCAAAAACATTCAGTACTTC
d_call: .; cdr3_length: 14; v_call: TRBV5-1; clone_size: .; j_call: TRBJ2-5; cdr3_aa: CASSLEGGEETQYF; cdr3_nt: TGCGCCAGCAGCTTGGAAGGGGGGGAAGAGACCCAGTACTTC
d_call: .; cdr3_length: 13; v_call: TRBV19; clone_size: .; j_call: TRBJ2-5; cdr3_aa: CASSIHSQETQYF; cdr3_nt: TGTGCCAGTAGTATACACAGCCAAGAGACCCAGTACTTC
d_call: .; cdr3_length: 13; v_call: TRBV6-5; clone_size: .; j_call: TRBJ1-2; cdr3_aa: CASSPPGLYGYPF; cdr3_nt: TGTGCCAGCAGTCCTCCTGGACTCTATGGCTACCCCTTC
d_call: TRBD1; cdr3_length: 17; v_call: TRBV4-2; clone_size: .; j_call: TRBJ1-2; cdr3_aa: CASSPLLTGGIDYGYTF; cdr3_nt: TGTGCCAGCAGCCCCCTTCTCACAGGGGGTATCGACTATGGCTACACCTTC
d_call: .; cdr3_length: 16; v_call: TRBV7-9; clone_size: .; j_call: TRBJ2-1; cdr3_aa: CASSLVPGTGINEQFF; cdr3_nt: TGTGCCAGCAGCTTAGTACCCGGGACTGGGATCAATGAGCAGTTCTTC
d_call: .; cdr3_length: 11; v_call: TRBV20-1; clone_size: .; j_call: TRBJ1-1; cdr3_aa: CSARSGLVDFF; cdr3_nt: TGCAGTGCTAGGTCAGGACTGGTGGATTTCTTT
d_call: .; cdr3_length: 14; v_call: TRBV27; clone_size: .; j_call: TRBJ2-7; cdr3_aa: CASALLRSSYEQYF; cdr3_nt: TGTGCCAGCGCCCTGTTGCGAAGCTCCTACGAGCAGTACTTC
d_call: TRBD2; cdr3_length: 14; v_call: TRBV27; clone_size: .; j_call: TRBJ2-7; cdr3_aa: CASTGARENYEQYF; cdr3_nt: TGTGCCAGCACCGGGGCGCGGGAGAACTACGAGCAGTACTTC
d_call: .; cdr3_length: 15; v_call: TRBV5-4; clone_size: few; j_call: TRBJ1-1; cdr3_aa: CASSSVTGLNTEAFF; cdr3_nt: TGTGCCAGCAGCTCCGTGACAGGATTGAACACTGAAGCTTTCTTT
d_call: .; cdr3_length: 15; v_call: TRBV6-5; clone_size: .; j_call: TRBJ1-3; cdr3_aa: CASTPDRSSGNTIYF; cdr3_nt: TGTGCCAGCACCCCAGACAGATCCTCTGGAAACACCATATATTTT
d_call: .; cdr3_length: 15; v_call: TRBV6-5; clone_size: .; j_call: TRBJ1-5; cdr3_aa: CASSYGGDGNQPQHF; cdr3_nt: TGTGCCAGCAGTTACGGCGGAGATGGCAATCAGCCCCAGCATTTT
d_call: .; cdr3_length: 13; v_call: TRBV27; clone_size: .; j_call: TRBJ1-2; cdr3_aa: CASSSVANYGYTF; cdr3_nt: TGTGCCAGCAGTTCCGTCGCGAACTATGGCTACACCTTC
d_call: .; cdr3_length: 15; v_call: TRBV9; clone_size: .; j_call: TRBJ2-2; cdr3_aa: CASSTRGIWTGELFF; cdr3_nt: TGTGCCAGCAGTACCAGAGGGATCTGGACCGGGGAGCTGTTTTTT
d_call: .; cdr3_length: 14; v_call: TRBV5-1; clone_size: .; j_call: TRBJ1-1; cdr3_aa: CASSLENRYTEAFF; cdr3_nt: TGCGCCAGCAGCTTGGAAAACAGGTACACTGAAGCTTTCTTT